The 28 T cell receptor beta chains reported below all come from one sample, sequenced in a study of beta chain features in type 1 diabetes. All of the isolated RNA was reverse transcribed, so expressed TCRB transcripts were sequenced. The assay was immunoSEQ multiplex PCR, and TCRdb's table has in-frame clones only and misses some. The table includes more than 130,000 clones, around 7% detected once. Material for sequencing was central memory CD4+ T cells from blood. All receptors come from a woman aged 25-40 years in good health.

In this sample, this clone turned up many times. Here the CDR3 DNA reads TGCGCCAGCAGCTTGGGGCAGGGAGAAAAACTGTTTTTT. This sequence encodes CASSLGQGEKLFF. The chain joins TRBV5-1 to TRBJ1-4; perhaps TRBD1 as D (5 bases). This CDR3 spans 13 amino acids. Germline lookup yields CDR1 SGHRS and CDR2 YFSETQ. V lost 0 bases and J lost 8, with 8 bases in between. The whole variable domain, filled in from reference TRBV5-1 and TRBJ1-4, reads KAGVTQTPRYLIKTRGQQVTLSCSPISGHRSVSWYQQTPGQGLQFLFEYFSETQRNKGNFPGRFSGRQFSNSRSEMNVSTLELGDSALYLCASSLGQGEKLFFGSGTQLSVL.

The V gene is TRBV10-3, the J gene TRBJ2-1; tentatively, D is TRBD1 (6 bases). Germline values: CDR1 ENHRY, CDR2 SYGVKD. V was pared by 7 bases and J by 8 bases, with 12 bases between. This CDR3 is 12 amino acids long. The CDR3 loop is CAIKGDRDEQFF. Here the CDR3 DNA reads TGTGCCATCAAGGGGGATCGGGATGAGCAGTTCTTC.

This clone came up many times. This chain uses TRBV30 with TRBJ1-1; D gene ambiguous. Germline V gene lookup returns CDR1 GTSNPN and CDR2 SVGIG (reference sequence). CDR3 size: 11 residues. Trimming stripped 2 bases from V and 10 bases from J, with 11 bases between. The CDR3 sequence: CAWSQTQVAFF. Written as DNA, the CDR3 is TGTGCCTGGAGTCAGACACAAGTAGCTTTCTTT.

The V call is TRBV27, the J call TRBJ2-1; D remains ambiguous. Trimming removed 4 bases at V and 3 bases at J, with 13 bases between. Germline CDR1 and CDR2: MNHEY and SMNVEV (reference sequence). The CDR3 extends over 15 amino acids. CDR3 sequence: CASSSYHKVYNEQFF. CDR3 DNA sequence: TGTGCCAGCAGTTCCTACCATAAAGTCTACAATGAGCAGTTCTTC.

The chain carries TRBV4-3 and TRBJ1-2; D gene uncertain. V dropped 4 bases and J dropped 0 bases, with 9 bases sitting between them. Germline-derived CDR1 and CDR2 are LGHNA and YSLEER. The CDR3 loop spans 14 amino acids. The CDR3 coding sequence is TGCGCCAGCAGCCCAACTGCCCCTAACTATGGCTACACCTTC. Translation: CASSPTAPNYGYTF.

The rearrangement uses TRBV6-5 and TRBJ1-1; D remains ambiguous. This CDR3 spans 12 amino acids. Germline V CDR1 and CDR2: MNHEY, SVGAGI. V shed 5 bases and J shed 10 bases, with 14 bases lying between them. The DNA of the CDR3 is TGTGCCAGCAGTCCACAACAGAGTTCAGCTTTCTTT. This gives the protein CASSPQQSSAFF.

The J gene is TRBJ2-3, the V gene TRBV2; 13 nucleotides match TRBD2. Germline V lookup: CDR1 SNHLY, CDR2 FYNNEI. The V gene end was trimmed by 6 bases and the J gene end by 0 bases; junction bases not matched to a gene: 9. The CDR3 is made up of 18 amino acids. CDR3 nucleotides: TGTGCCAGCAGCCCAACCGAGGGACTAGCGGGAAGCACAGATACGCAGTATTTT. Its translation is CASSPTEGLAGSTDTQYF.

This clone was detected ten times or more. The chain is built from TRBV18 and TRBJ2-7; tentative D call: TRBD2 (5 bases). With 5 bases removed from V and 3 bases from J, the gap between germline ends came to 11 bases. The CDR3 is 13 residues long. The V gene's germline CDR1 is KGHSH and CDR2 LQKENI. The CDR3 loop is CASSSSSSYEQYF. The CDR3 bases are TGTGCCAGCTCATCCTCTAGCAGCTACGAGCAGTACTTC.

The chain joins TRBV5-8 to TRBJ2-2; 14 bases are shared with TRBD2. The CDR3 covers 17 residues. V shed 4 bases, J shed 1 base, and the junction held 3 bases outside the gene matches. Per the germline V gene, CDR1 is SGHTS and CDR2 is YDEGEE. CDR3 protein: CASSLGLAGVNTGELFF. In nucleotides, the CDR3 is TGTGCCAGCAGCCTGGGACTAGCGGGAGTGAACACCGGGGAGCTGTTTTTT.

V is TRBV18 and J is TRBJ1-1; D not certain. In germline, CDR1 is KGHSH, CDR2 LQKENI. This CDR3 region has 13 residues. V gave up 4 bases and J gave up 1 base, with 7 bases separating them. In DNA form, the CDR3 reads TGTGCCAGCTCACGGGCCGGGAACACTGAAGCTTTCTTT. Protein product: CASSRAGNTEAFF.

V and J are TRBV4-2 and TRBJ2-4, with D possibly matching TRBD2 (6 bases). This CDR3 has 14 amino acids. V gave up 4 bases and J gave up 8 bases, with 15 bases separating them. CDR1 LGHNA and CDR2 YNFKEQ come from the germline V gene. The CDR3 sequence: CASSPRDWVDIQYF. CDR3 coding DNA: TGTGCCAGCAGCCCCCGGGACTGGGTGGACATTCAGTACTTC.

This clone has a handful of counts. The V call is TRBV30, the J call TRBJ1-5; a weak D match, TRBD1 (5 bases). Trimming pared 2 bases from V and 4 bases from J, leaving 12 bases between. The CDR3 contains 14 residues. Germline assignment: CDR1 GTSNPN and CDR2 SVGIG (reference sequence). CDR3 amino acids: CAWSIGHTNQPQHF. CDR3 bases: TGTGCCTGGAGTATCGGACACACGAATCAGCCCCAGCATTTT.

The rearrangement uses TRBV7-2 and TRBJ1-1; a weak D match, TRBD1 (5 bases). CDR1 SGHTA and CDR2 FQGNSA come from the germline V gene. The germline V and J ends were trimmed by 5 bases and 0 bases, with 13 bases remaining between them. This CDR3 comprises 15 residues. CDR3 bases: TGTGCCAGCAGCCCCTCCGACAGATTGAACACTGAAGCTTTCTTT. As protein: CASSPSDRLNTEAFF.

The J gene is TRBJ2-1, the V gene TRBV15, with TRBD2 as a possible D gene (6 bases). The CDR3 extends over 13 amino acids. Germline V gene sequence: CDR1 LNHNV, CDR2 YYDKDF (reference sequence). V was pared by 3 bases and J by 4 bases, with 7 bases between. CDR3 amino acids: CATSSGRYNEQFF. The CDR3 nucleotides are TGTGCCACCAGCAGTGGGAGGTACAATGAGCAGTTCTTC.

The CDR3 loop is CASSIQGRWETQYF. In DNA, the CDR3 is TGTGCCAGTAGTATACAGGGTCGATGGGAGACCCAGTACTTC. The chain carries TRBV19 and TRBJ2-5, with a weak D call TRBD1 (5 bases). Germline-derived CDR1 and CDR2 are LNHDA and SQIVND (reference sequence). Deletions cut 2 bases from V and 5 bases from J, with 12 bases between. The length of the CDR3 is 14 residues.

The table lists this clone with a few counts. The chain joins TRBV15 to TRBJ2-1; 7 bases agree with TRBD2. The CDR3 is 17 amino acids. Germline values: CDR1 LNHNV, CDR2 YYDKDF (reference sequence). V shed 2 bases and J 2 bases; nucleotides not matched to a gene: 9. The CDR3 here is CATSRLRSGAAYNEQFF. The CDR3 coding sequence is TGTGCCACCAGCAGACTTAGAAGCGGGGCCGCCTACAATGAGCAGTTCTTC.

This CDR3 is CASRRTGDYYEQYF. The DNA for the CDR3 is TGTGCCAGCAGAAGGACAGGGGATTACTACGAGCAGTACTTC. The chain has TRBV6-5 and TRBJ2-7; 9 nucleotides match TRBD1. The CDR3 extends over 14 amino acids. Unmatched junction bases numbered 6, after V lost 6 bases and J lost 3 bases. Germline CDR1 and CDR2: MNHEY and SVGAGI.

This clone was observed a handful of times. The rearrangement links TRBV28 to TRBJ1-1, with TRBD1 as a possible D gene (5 bases). CDR1 is MDHEN, CDR2 SYDVKM, per germline. The CDR3 is made up of 12 amino acids. CDR3 sequence: CVIGGANTEAFF. CDR3 coding DNA: TGTGTCATTGGTGGGGCGAACACTGAAGCTTTCTTT.

The gene calls are TRBV7-8 and TRBJ2-3; TRBD2 might be the D (6 bases). The CDR3 spans 15 residues. Germline assignment: CDR1 SGHVS and CDR2 FQNEAQ. V lost 2 bases and J lost 5, with 14 bases in between. DNA of the CDR3: TGTGCCAGCAGCTTAACGGTAGGAGGGAAAGATACGCAGTATTTT. Amino acid sequence: CASSLTVGGKDTQYF.

This clone was detected a few times. The chain has TRBV28 and TRBJ1-2; D perhaps matches TRBD1 (5 bases). Trimming cost V 6 bases and J 8 bases, with 19 bases left between them. CDR3 size: 14 residues. The germline V gene has CDR1 MDHEN and CDR2 SYDVKM. CDR3 DNA: TGTGCCAGCAGCCTAATTGTGGGGCGTGGAGGCTACACCTTC. It yields the protein CASSLIVGRGGYTF.

The sample holds a few counts of this clone. As DNA, the CDR3 is TGTGCCAGCAGTCGGACTAGCGGGACACGCACAGATACGCAGTATTTT. Translation: CASSRTSGTRTDTQYF. The chain links TRBV2 to TRBJ2-3, with 12 bases identical to TRBD2. Germline lookup yields CDR1 SNHLY and CDR2 FYNNEI. The CDR3 totals 16 residues. Trimming cost V 5 bases and J 1 base; bases outside gene matches: 4.

The chain joins TRBV6-5 to TRBJ2-3; possible D gene TRBD2, 5 bases. CDR3 length: 14 amino acids. Germline loops: CDR1 MNHEY, CDR2 SVGAGI. V was shortened by 8 bases and J by 0 bases, with 12 bases between the two germline ends. CDR3 sequence: CASGGRFSTDTQYF. The DNA for the CDR3 is TGTGCCAGCGGAGGACGATTCAGCACAGATACGCAGTATTTT.

This clone appeared a few times. The gene calls are TRBV18 and TRBJ2-3; D not resolved. This CDR3 is 15 amino acids long. Germline lookup yields CDR1 KGHSH and CDR2 LQKENI. The V gene lost 3 bases and the J gene lost 0 bases, with 10 bases spanning the gap. The CDR3 sequence is CASSPVLLSTDTQYF. CDR3 coding DNA: TGTGCCAGCTCACCCGTTCTTCTTAGCACAGATACGCAGTATTTT. Supplemented by reference TRBV18 and TRBJ2-3, the full variable domain reads NAGVMQNPRHLVRRRGQEARLRCSPMKGHSHVYWYRQLPEEGLKFMVYLQKENIIDESGMPKERFSAEFPKEGPSILRIQQVVRGDSAAYFCASSPVLLSTDTQYFGPGTRLTVL.

This chain uses TRBV10-3 with TRBJ1-2, with 10 bases fitting TRBD1. This CDR3 is 14 amino acids long. V shed 3 bases, J shed 6 bases, and the junction held 4 bases outside the gene matches. Germline V gives CDR1 ENHRY, CDR2 SYGVKD. CDR3 in amino acids: CAISEWTGGNGYTF. The CDR3 DNA sequence: TGTGCCATCAGTGAATGGACAGGGGGTAATGGCTACACCTTC.

The chain recombines TRBV19 with TRBJ2-1; D may be TRBD2 (6 bases). Germline V CDR1 and CDR2: LNHDA, SQIVND (reference sequence). V lost 3 bases and J lost 6, with 12 bases in between. The CDR3 spans 14 residues. CDR3 coding DNA: TGTGCCAGTAGTATCCGACTAGATATCAATGAGCAGTTCTTC. Translating gives CASSIRLDINEQFF.

V is TRBV15 and J is TRBJ2-3; 8 nucleotides line up with TRBD2. The length of the CDR3 is 15 residues. CDR1 is LNHNV, CDR2 YYDKDF, per germline (reference sequence). V was pared by 1 base and J by 2 bases, with 2 bases of the junction left unmatched. CDR3 coding DNA: TGTGCCACCAGCAGAGTAGCGGGACTCACAGATACGCAGTATTTT. Amino acid sequence: CATSRVAGLTDTQYF.

Only a few counts were recorded for this clone. The chain recombines TRBV7-9 with TRBJ2-7, with a tentative D call TRBD2 (5 bases). The CDR3 covers 17 residues. The germline gives CDR1 SEHNR, CDR2 FQNEAQ (reference sequence). V lost 5 bases and J 2 bases, leaving 22 bases between the germline ends. The CDR3 coding sequence is TGTGCCAGCAGCACGGGCGAGGGCGGTCGCTCGCCCTACGAGCAGTACTTC. It translates to CASSTGEGGRSPYEQYF.

The rearrangement uses TRBV6-6 and TRBJ2-1; D is perhaps TRBD2 (7 bases). The CDR3 is 15 amino acids. Per the germline V gene, CDR1 is MNHNY and CDR2 is SVGAGI (reference sequence). With 1 base removed from V and 5 bases from J, the gap between germline ends came to 12 bases. The CDR3 protein is CASSYLRGGNNEQFF. CDR3 coding DNA: TGTGCCAGCAGTTACTTAAGGGGGGGGAACAATGAGCAGTTCTTC.